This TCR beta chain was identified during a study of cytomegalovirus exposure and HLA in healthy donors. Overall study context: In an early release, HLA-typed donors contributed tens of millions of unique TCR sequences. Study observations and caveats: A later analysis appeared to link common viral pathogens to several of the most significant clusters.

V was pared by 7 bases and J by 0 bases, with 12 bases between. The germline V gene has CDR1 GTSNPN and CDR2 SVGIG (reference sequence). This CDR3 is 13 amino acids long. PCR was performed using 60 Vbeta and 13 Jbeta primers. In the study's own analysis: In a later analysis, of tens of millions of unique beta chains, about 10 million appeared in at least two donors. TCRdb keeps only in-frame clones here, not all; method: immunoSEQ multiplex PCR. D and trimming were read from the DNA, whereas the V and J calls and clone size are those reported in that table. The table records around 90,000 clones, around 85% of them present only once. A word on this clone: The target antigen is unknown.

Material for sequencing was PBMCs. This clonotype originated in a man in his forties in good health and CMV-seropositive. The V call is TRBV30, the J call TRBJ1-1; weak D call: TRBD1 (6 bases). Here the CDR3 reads CALEDRLNTEAFF. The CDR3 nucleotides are TGTGCCTTAGAGGACAGATTGAACACTGAAGCTTTCTTT.